This passage covers 5 T cell receptor beta chains from one sample sequenced in a study of regulatory T cells in long-lasting Graves disease. According to the study, TCR beta libraries were built with iRepertoire HTBI primers and CDR3-region Arm-PCR. TCRdb processed the multiplex PCR reads anew with MiXCR; each CDR3 protein has one entry. The repertoire holds a few hundred thousand distinct CDR3 sequences, with around 20% as singletons. The time point here: persistent/refractory GD, antithyroid drugs over 5 years with positive TRAb. Following extraction of RNA from PBMCs, that RNA was used to make the TCR library. The sequenced sample was peripheral blood mononuclear cells (PBMCs), obtained when the disease was refractory, from a patient treated with antithyroid drugs. The receptors come from a female donor with Graves disease.

This clonotype has at least ten counts. The V call is TRBV5-1, the J call TRBJ1-2; 8 positions match TRBD1. Germline assignment: CDR1 SGHRS and CDR2 YFSETQ. Trimming took 1 base from V and 5 from J; bases not matched to a gene: 4. The CDR3 consists of 14 residues. CDR3 DNA: TGCGCCAGCAGCTTGACAGGGGGAATTTATGGCTACACCTTC. It translates to CASSLTGGIYGYTF.

Ten or more counts support this clonotype. The chain carries TRBV28 and TRBJ2-2; D is tentatively TRBD1 or TRBD2 (5 bases each). CDR3 size: 14 residues. V lost 7 bases and J lost 7, with 16 bases in between. Germline CDR1 reads MDHEN; CDR2 reads SYDVKM. CDR3 in amino acids: CASKPDGAGGELFF. In DNA form, the CDR3 reads TGTGCCAGCAAGCCGGACGGGGCGGGCGGGGAGCTGTTTTTT. Full variable domain (missing parts from reference TRBV28 and TRBJ2-2): DVKVTQSSRYLVKRTGEKVFLECVQDMDHENMFWYRQDPGLGLRLIYFSYDVKMKEKGDIPEGYSVSREKKERFSLILESASTNQTSMYLCASKPDGAGGELFFGEGSRLTVL.

With regard to this clonotype: A clone one base away is much larger, so this may be a read error. The CDR3 DNA reads as TGTGCCAGTCGCGGAGCAGCCGACAATGAGCAGTTCTTC. It encodes CASRGAADNEQFF. The rearrangement links TRBV28 to TRBJ2-1; no definite D call. Germline assignment: CDR1 MDHEN and CDR2 SYDVKM. This CDR3 has 13 amino acids. Deletions cut 9 bases from V and 5 bases from J, with 14 bases between.

In its sample, this clonotype was seen many times. V gene TRBV10-3 combines with J gene TRBJ1-2; 11 bases are shared with TRBD1. This CDR3 has 13 amino acids. In germline, CDR1 is ENHRY, CDR2 SYGVKD. V lost 10 bases and J lost 5; bases outside the gene matches: 6. CDR3 sequence reads: CATRGDRGYGYTF. The CDR3 DNA sequence: TGTGCCACCCGAGGGGACAGGGGGTATGGCTACACCTTC.

This clonotype occurred a few times. V usage is TRBV28 and J usage is TRBJ2-5; TRBD2 aligns across 12 bases. This CDR3 is built from 16 residues. The V gene end was trimmed by 5 bases and the J gene end by 4 bases; junction bases not matched to a gene: 8. The germline CDR1 and CDR2 sequences are MDHEN and SYDVKM. Here the CDR3 reads CASSTLAGGPGETQYF. The CDR3 coding sequence is TGTGCCAGCAGTACCCTAGCGGGAGGGCCGGGAGAGACCCAGTACTTC.